What follows is one TCR beta chain and its context. The record originates from a study of blood T cell repertoires in COVID-19. In the study overall: Samples taken during acute and convalescent COVID-19 were collected in the United States, Italy and Spain. Nucleic acid was either cDNA or gDNA, and it came from T cells, B-cell-depleted T cells, or PBMCs.

Original handling: Scientists estimated how many nucleated cells there were by amplifying reference gene primers. Data came from immunoSEQ multiplex PCR; TCRdb stores just in-frame clones and leaves some out. The V and J calls and clone size were taken over from that table, and D and trimming were inferred from the DNA. This sample has some 400,000 clones; approximately 87% occur once, and the top ten carry approximately 1.2%. V dropped 6 bases and J dropped 4 bases, with 10 bases sitting between them. Germline CDR1 is MNHEY and CDR2 is SVGEGT. The CDR3 consists of 12 residues. This TCR was sampled from a man in his thirties or forties who had recovered from COVID-19. This chain links TRBV6-2 or TRBV6-3 with TRBJ2-7; perhaps TRBD1 as D (5 bases). The sample consisted of PBMCs or T cells enriched from blood (not recorded which). The CDR3 region is CASSIDSYEQYF. The CDR3 DNA is TGTGCCAGCAGCATCGACAGTTACGAGCAGTACTTC.